Listed here are 14 T cell receptor delta chains from one sample, sequenced in a study of gamma-delta chains in newborns, infants, children (dated by TCRdb to the late 2010s). TCRdb records Illumina MiSeq as the sequencer. TCRdb reanalyzed the public reads with the CATT caller, and identical DNA sequences were merged afterwards. The sample contains fewer than 1,500 delta-chain clones, roughly 1% of them found a single time. The ten largest make up under 35% of the sample. Material: blood. The receptors derive from a child in good health.

This clone was observed a handful of times. Given a far larger clone just one base away, this is likely a sequencing read error. Other DNA sequences from this sample encode an identical CDR3 as well. The chain is built from TRDV2 and TRDJ1, with TRDD3 matching 10 bases. The germline gives CDR1 GEAIGNYY, CDR2 EKD. The ends lost 1 base at V and 3 bases at J; junction bases unmatched: 1. The CDR3 has 14 residues. The CDR3 sequence is CACDTLGDSDKLIF. The DNA of the CDR3 is TGTGCCTGTGACACACTGGGGGATTCCGATAAACTCATCTTT.

Turning to this clone: A read error is likely here: a far larger clone is one base away. This sample includes further DNA sequences coding for the same CDR3. This sequence joins TRDV2 and TRDJ1, with 8 bases fitting TRDD3. Per the germline V gene, CDR1 is GEAIGNYY and CDR2 is EKD. V lost 1 base, J lost 4 bases, and 34 bases stayed unmatched. The CDR3 has 24 amino acids. CDR3 residues: CACDTVPSSHGELSTGGLYDKLIF. CDR3 DNA sequence: TGTGCCTGTGACACAGTACCTTCATCTCACGGAGAGCTAAGTACTGGGGGGCTCTACGATAAACTCATCTTT.

This clone was recorded a few times. TCRdb lists the protein of a much larger clone for this DNA, which differs at residue 6, so this is likely a read error; the protein given here is translated from the DNA itself. This chain uses TRDV2 with TRDJ1, with 8 bases that match TRDD3. Trimming cost V 0 bases and J 4 bases; bases outside gene matches: 9. This CDR3 has 16 amino acids. CDR1 and CDR2 (germline): GEAIGNYY, EKD. CDR3 sequence reads: CACDTAGDKAGDKLIF. CDR3 coding DNA: TGTGCCTGTGACACCGCGGGGGATAAGGCTGGCGATAAACTCATCTTT.

Judged by abundance, this clone is large (0.1 to 1%). Other DNA sequences of this sample code for an identical CDR3. The chain combines TRDV2 with TRDJ3, with TRDD3 matching over 8 bases. Germline-derived CDR1 and CDR2 are GEAIGNYY and EKD. Losses at the gene ends were 0 bases for V and 0 bases for J; bases not matched to a gene: 6. The CDR3 spans 19 residues. CDR3 in DNA: TGTGCCTGTGACACCACTGGGGGCTTTAGCTCCTGGGACACCCGACAGATGTTTTTC. Amino acid sequence: CACDTTGGFSSWDTRQMFF.

This clone was seen a few times. TCRdb assigns this DNA the protein of a much larger clone, which departs from its translation at residue 6; this likely reflects a read error, and the protein shown comes from translating the DNA. The CDR3 here is CACDTILGGPSKLIF. Here the CDR3 DNA reads TGTGCCTGTGATACCATACTGGGGGGTCCGAGTAAACTCATCTTT. The chain couples TRDV2 to TRDJ1; 8 bases are a match to TRDD3. With V trimmed by 4 bases and J by 7 bases, 13 bases remained unmatched. The germline V gene encodes CDR1 GEAIGNYY and CDR2 EKD. The CDR3 is 15 amino acids.

There are a few counts of this clone. The mismatch at residue 6 between this DNA's translation and the TCRdb protein of a much larger clone likely reflects a read error; the protein shown is translated from the DNA. The rearrangement uses TRDV2 and TRDJ1, with D maybe TRDD3 (5 bases). The CDR3 is made up of 19 amino acids. Trimming took 0 bases from V and 0 from J, leaving 22 bases between them. Germline V gene sequence: CDR1 GEAIGNYY, CDR2 EKD. Here the CDR3 reads CACDTADRSLTSHTDKLIF. CDR3 nucleotides: TGTGCCTGTGACACCGCGGATAGGAGCCTTACCTCACACACCGATAAACTCATCTTT.

This clone was found a few times. A far larger clone lies a single base away; this is likely a read error. Within the sample, other DNA sequences also encode this same CDR3. V gene TRDV2 combines with J gene TRDJ3; 7 bases line up with TRDD3. This CDR3 spans 21 amino acids. Germline-derived CDR1 and CDR2 are GEAIGNYY and EKD. The CDR3 reads CACDTAEGGGTSSWDTRQMFF. In DNA, the CDR3 is TGTGCCTGTGACACTGCCGAGGGTGGGGGAACGAGCTCCTGGGACACCCGGCAGATGTTTTTC.

As concerns this clone: A far larger clone differs by one base, so this is likely a read error. The sample contains more than one DNA sequence encoding this CDR3. This chain joins TRDV2 and TRDJ1; 12 bases agree with TRDD3. V gave up 6 bases and J gave up 4 bases; unmatched junction bases: 14. The V gene's germline CDR1 is GEAIGNYY and CDR2 EKD. CDR3 length: 17 residues. CDR3 loop: CACLQLGDTGGNDKLIF. CDR3 in DNA: TGTGCCTGTCTACAACTGGGGGATACAGGGGGAAACGATAAACTCATCTTT.

This clone came up a few times. A far larger clone lies a single base away; this is likely a read error. This chain uses TRDV2 with TRDJ3, with D possibly TRDD3 on 6 matching bases. CDR1 is GEAIGNYY, CDR2 EKD, per germline. V gave up 1 base and J gave up 0 bases, with 24 bases separating them. CDR3 size: 22 residues. The CDR3 sequence: CACDTTDTGRWASSWDTRQMFF. The CDR3 DNA reads as TGTGCCTGTGACACAACCGATACTGGGAGATGGGCTAGCTCCTGGGACACCCGACAGATGTTTTTC.

This clone is medium-sized by share. This clone may be a read error of a much larger clone one base away. V usage is TRDV2 and J usage is TRDJ3, with TRDD3 matching over 13 bases. Trimming at V came to 5 bases and at J to 0 bases, leaving 18 bases not matched to a gene. The CDR3 is 23 residues long. The germline V gene has CDR1 GEAIGNYY and CDR2 EKD. In DNA, the CDR3 is TGTGCCTGTGGCCTACCAAGTACTGGGGGATACGCGCCAAGCTCCTGGGACACCCGACAGATGTTTTTC. Protein sequence: CACGLPSTGGYAPSSWDTRQMFF.

This clone has a handful of counts. This DNA translates differently at residue 3 from the TCRdb protein, which is that of a much larger clone; a read error is likely, and the protein shown is the DNA's own translation. The genes are TRDV2 and TRDJ1, with D hard to call. This CDR3 is built from 14 residues. Looked up from germline, CDR1 is GEAIGNYY and CDR2 is EKD. CDR3 coding DNA: TGTGCCCGTGACTCTGTACTTGACACCGATAAACTCATCTTT. Protein sequence: CARDSVLDTDKLIF.

The sample holds a few counts of this clone. One base separates it from a far larger clone, so it is likely a read error. The sample holds other DNA sequences that translate to the same CDR3. The genes are TRDV2 and TRDJ3; possible D gene TRDD3, 5 bases. From germline, CDR1 is GEAIGNYY and CDR2 EKD. The CDR3 extends over 18 amino acids. Trimming removed 1 base at V and 0 bases at J, with 12 bases between. CDR3 residues: CACDTGGYSSWDTRQMFF. DNA of the CDR3: TGTGCCTGTGACACAGGGGGTTACAGCTCCTGGGACACCCGACAGATGTTTTTC.

About this clone itself: A far larger clone is a single base away, which makes a read error likely. In the same sample, other DNA sequences code for this CDR3. V and J are TRDV2 and TRDJ1; 13 bases fit TRDD3. Germline CDR1 GEAIGNYY, CDR2 EKD. With 7 bases clipped from V and 0 bases from J, the junction kept 13 bases outside the gene matches. The CDR3 is 18 residues long. This chain's CDR3 is CACGTLLGDTPHTDKLIF. CDR3 bases: TGTGCCTGCGGCACTCTACTGGGGGATACGCCACACACCGATAAACTCATCTTT.

Concerning this clone itself: This DNA's translation and the protein TCRdb lists, from a much larger clone, do not match at residue 16, likely due to a read error; the protein shown is translated from the DNA. V and J are TRDV2 and TRDJ1; possibly TRDD3 for D (6 bases). CDR1 is GEAIGNYY and CDR2 is EKD in the germline V gene. The CDR3 covers 17 residues. The CDR3, as DNA: TGTGCCTGTGACACCGTGGGTGGGGGTCAAAACACCGATAAACTCACCTTT. It codes for CACDTVGGGQNTDKLTF.